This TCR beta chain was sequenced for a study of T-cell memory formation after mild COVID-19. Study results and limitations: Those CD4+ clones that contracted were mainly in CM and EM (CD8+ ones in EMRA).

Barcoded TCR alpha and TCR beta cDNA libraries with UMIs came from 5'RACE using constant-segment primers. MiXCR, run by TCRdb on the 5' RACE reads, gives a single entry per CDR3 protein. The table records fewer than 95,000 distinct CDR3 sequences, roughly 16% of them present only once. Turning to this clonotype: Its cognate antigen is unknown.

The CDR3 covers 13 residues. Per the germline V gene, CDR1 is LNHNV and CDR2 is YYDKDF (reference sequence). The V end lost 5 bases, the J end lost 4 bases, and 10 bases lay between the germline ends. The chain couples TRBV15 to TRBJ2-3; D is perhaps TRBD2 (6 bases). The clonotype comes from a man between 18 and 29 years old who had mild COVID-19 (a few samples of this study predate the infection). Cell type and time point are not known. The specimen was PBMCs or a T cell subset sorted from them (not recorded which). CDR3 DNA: TGTGCCACCAGCGGATCGGGGGCAGATACGCAGTATTTT. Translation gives CATSGSGADTQYF.